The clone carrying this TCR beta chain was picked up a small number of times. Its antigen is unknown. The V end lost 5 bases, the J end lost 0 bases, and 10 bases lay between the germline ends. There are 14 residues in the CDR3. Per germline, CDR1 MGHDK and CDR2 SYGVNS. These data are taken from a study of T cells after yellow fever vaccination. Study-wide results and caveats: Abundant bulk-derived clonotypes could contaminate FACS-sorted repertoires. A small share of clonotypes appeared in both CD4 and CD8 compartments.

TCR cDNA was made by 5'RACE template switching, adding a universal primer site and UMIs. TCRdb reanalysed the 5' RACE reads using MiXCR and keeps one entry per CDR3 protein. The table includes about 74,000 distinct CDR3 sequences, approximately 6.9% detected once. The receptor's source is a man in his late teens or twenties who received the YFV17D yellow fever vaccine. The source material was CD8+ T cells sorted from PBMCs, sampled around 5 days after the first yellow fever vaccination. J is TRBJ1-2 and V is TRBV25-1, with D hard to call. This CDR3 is CASSYSDTNYGYTF. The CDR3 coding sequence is TGTGCCAGCAGTTACAGCGATACTAACTATGGCTACACCTTC.